The T cell receptor beta chain described here comes from a study of blood T cell repertoires in COVID-19. In the study overall: Whether acute or convalescent, the COVID-19 samples came from the United States, Italy and Spain. The cDNA or gDNA used as material had been derived from T cells, B-cell-depleted T cells, or PBMCs.

V shed 2 bases, J shed 3 bases, and the junction held 4 bases outside the gene matches. The CDR3 spans 15 residues. Germline CDR1 SNHLY, CDR2 FYNNEI. Per the original methods: The authors estimated nucleated cell counts from reference gene primer amplification. TCRdb keeps only in-frame clones here, not all; method: immunoSEQ multiplex PCR. V, J and clone size reflect that table, while D and trimming were determined from the DNA. This table holds 220,000 or so clones, about four fifths found once. The sample comprised peripheral blood. This sequence joins TRBV2 and TRBJ2-1, with 7 bases that match TRBD2. This TCR was recovered from a woman older than 75 with acute or convalescent COVID-19. This CDR3 reads CASSEKSGVYNEQFF. In DNA form, the CDR3 reads TGTGCCAGCAGTGAAAAGAGCGGGGTCTACAATGAGCAGTTCTTC.